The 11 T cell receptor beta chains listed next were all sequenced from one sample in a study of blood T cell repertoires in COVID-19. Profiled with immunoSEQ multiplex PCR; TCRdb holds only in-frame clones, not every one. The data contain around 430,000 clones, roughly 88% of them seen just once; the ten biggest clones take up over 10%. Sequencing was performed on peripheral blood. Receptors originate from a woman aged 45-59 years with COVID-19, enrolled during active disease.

CDR3 nucleotides: TGTGCCACACAGGGGGCGACTAATGAAAAACTGTTTTTT. This sequence encodes CATQGATNEKLFF. The genes are TRBV7-9 and TRBJ1-4; 9 bases line up with TRBD1. The CDR3 is 13 amino acids. Germline CDR1 and CDR2: SEHNR and FQNEAQ (reference sequence). The V segment lost 10 bases and the J segment 2 bases; nucleotides outside the gene matches: 2.

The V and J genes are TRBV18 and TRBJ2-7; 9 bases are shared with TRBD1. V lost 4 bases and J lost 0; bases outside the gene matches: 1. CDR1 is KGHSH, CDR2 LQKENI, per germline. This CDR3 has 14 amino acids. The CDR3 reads CASSRGQGSYEQYF. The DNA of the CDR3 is TGTGCCAGCTCACGGGGACAGGGCTCCTACGAGCAGTACTTC.

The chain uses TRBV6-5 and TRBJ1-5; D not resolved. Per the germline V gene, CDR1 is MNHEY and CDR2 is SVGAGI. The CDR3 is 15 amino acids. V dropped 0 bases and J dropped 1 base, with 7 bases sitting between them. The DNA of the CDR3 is TGTGCCAGCAGTTACTCGGAGGAGAGCAATCAGCCCCAGCATTTT. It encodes CASSYSEESNQPQHF.

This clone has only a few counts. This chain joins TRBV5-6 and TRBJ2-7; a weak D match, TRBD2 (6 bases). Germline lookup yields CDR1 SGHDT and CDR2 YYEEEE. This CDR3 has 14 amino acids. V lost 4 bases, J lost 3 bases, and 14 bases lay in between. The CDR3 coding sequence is TGTGCCAGCAGCCCCCGGGGGATCGACTACGAGCAGTACTTC. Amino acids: CASSPRGIDYEQYF.

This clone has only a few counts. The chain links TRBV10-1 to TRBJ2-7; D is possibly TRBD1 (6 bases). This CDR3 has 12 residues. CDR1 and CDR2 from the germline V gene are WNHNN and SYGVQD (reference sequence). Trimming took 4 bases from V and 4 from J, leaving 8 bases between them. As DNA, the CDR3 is TGCGCCAGCAGTGGGGGGCGTTACGAGCAGTACTTC. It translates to CASSGGRYEQYF.

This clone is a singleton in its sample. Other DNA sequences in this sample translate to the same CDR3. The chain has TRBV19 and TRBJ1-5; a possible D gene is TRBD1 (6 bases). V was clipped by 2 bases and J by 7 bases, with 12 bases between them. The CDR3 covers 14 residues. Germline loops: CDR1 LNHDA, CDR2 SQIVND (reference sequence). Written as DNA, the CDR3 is TGTGCCAGTAGTATACAGGGGTTGGGGCAGCCCCAGCATTTT. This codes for CASSIQGLGQPQHF.

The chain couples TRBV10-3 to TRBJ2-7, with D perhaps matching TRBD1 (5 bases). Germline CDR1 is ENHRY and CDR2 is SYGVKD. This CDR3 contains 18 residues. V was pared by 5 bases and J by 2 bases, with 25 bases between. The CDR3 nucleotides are TGTGCCATCAGTAGCAGATCGACCAGGGCCTCACAAACCTACGAGCAGTACTTC. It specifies CAISSRSTRASQTYEQYF.

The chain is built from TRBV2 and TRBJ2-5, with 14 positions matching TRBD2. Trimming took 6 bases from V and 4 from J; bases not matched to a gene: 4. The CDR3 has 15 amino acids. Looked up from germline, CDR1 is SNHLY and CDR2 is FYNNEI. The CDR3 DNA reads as TGTGCCAGCAGGGGGACTAGCGGGGGTTCAGAGACCCAGTACTTC. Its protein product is CASRGTSGGSETQYF.

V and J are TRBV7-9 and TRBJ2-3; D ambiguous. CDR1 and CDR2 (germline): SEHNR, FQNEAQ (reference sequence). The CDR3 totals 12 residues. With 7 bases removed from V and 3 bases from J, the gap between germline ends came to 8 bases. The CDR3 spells CASTFRTDTQYF. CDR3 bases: TGTGCCAGCACCTTCAGAACAGATACGCAGTATTTT.

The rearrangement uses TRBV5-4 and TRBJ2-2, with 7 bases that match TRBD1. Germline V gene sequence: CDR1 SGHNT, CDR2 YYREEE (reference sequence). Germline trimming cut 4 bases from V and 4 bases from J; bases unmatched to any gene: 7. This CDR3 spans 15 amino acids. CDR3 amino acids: CASSPSRGSTGELFF. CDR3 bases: TGTGCCAGCAGCCCAAGCAGGGGGTCCACCGGGGAGCTGTTTTTT.

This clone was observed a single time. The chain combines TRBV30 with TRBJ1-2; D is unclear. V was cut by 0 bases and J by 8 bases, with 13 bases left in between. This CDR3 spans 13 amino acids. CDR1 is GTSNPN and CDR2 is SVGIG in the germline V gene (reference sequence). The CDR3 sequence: CAWSVSSARGYTF. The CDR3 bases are TGTGCCTGGAGTGTGAGTAGCGCAAGGGGCTACACCTTC.